Listed here are 23 T cell receptor beta chains from one sample, sequenced in a study of beta chain features in type 1 diabetes. Expressed TCRB transcripts got sequenced, as all isolated RNA was reverse transcribed. The assay was immunoSEQ multiplex PCR, and TCRdb's table has in-frame clones only and misses some. This sample has under 350,000 clones, with around 7.8% found just once. The sample consisted of central memory CD4+ T cells from blood. These receptors were collected from a woman under 30 in good health.

CDR3 sequence: CASSYRGTLNTGELFF. DNA of the CDR3: TGTGCCAGCAGTTACCGAGGGACTCTGAACACCGGGGAGCTGTTTTTT. The chain carries TRBV6-5 and TRBJ2-2, with a tentative D call TRBD2 (6 bases). The germline V gene encodes CDR1 MNHEY and CDR2 SVGAGI. This CDR3 is built from 16 residues. The V gene lost 2 bases and the J gene lost 1 base, with 11 bases spanning the gap.

This clone was seen more than once but under ten times. Distinct nucleotide sequences in the sample also encode this CDR3. This chain connects TRBV2 to TRBJ2-5, with D unclear. Trimming removed 3 bases at V and 4 bases at J, with 6 bases between. Germline V gives CDR1 SNHLY, CDR2 FYNNEI. There are 12 residues in the CDR3. This chain's CDR3 is CASSETRETQYF. The CDR3 nucleotides read TGTGCCAGCAGTGAGACGAGAGAGACCCAGTACTTC.

The V and J genes are TRBV29-1 and TRBJ1-3, with D perhaps TRBD1 (5 bases). Germline CDR1 reads SQVTM; CDR2 reads ANQGSEA. V was clipped by 4 bases and J by 4 bases, with 11 bases between them. CDR3 length: 13 residues. The CDR3 protein is CSVGKGSGNTIYF. CDR3 nucleotide sequence: TGCAGCGTTGGAAAGGGGTCGGGAAACACCATATATTTT.

The chain joins TRBV11-3 to TRBJ2-5, with 9 nucleotides matching TRBD2. From germline, CDR1 is SGHNT and CDR2 YENEEA. Losses at the gene ends were 1 base for V and 1 base for J; bases not matched to a gene: 4. This CDR3 is 16 amino acids long. CDR3 region: CASSLGGAGGQETQYF. In DNA form, the CDR3 reads TGTGCCAGCAGCTTAGGAGGAGCGGGGGGCCAAGAGACCCAGTACTTC.

V gene TRBV5-4 combines with J gene TRBJ1-1; the D gene is possibly TRBD1 (5 bases). Trimming removed 1 base from V and 0 bases from J, with 19 bases in between. The CDR3 totals 18 residues. Germline V lookup: CDR1 SGHNT, CDR2 YYREEE (reference sequence). For the CDR3, the DNA is TGTGCCAGCAGCTTGACCTTCCGGGACTCAAGAATGAACACTGAAGCTTTCTTT. Protein: CASSLTFRDSRMNTEAFF.

This clone was detected many times. This chain connects TRBV2 to TRBJ2-1, with D possibly TRBD2 on 5 matching bases. This CDR3 region has 11 residues. The V and J ends lost 8 bases and 9 bases respectively, with 11 bases between them. Germline lookup yields CDR1 SNHLY and CDR2 FYNNEI. In nucleotides, the CDR3 is TGTGCCAGCCAGCGGAGGTCTGAGCAGTTCTTC. Encoded protein: CASQRRSEQFF.

There are a few counts of this clone. This chain links TRBV28 with TRBJ2-7, with TRBD1 matching over 9 bases. CDR3 length: 15 residues. CDR1 is MDHEN and CDR2 is SYDVKM in the germline V gene. V trimming: 4 bases; J trimming: 4 bases; junction bases outside the gene matches: 8. CDR3 bases: TGTGCCAGCAGTTATTCCGGGACAGGGAGATACGAGCAGTACGTC. Its protein product is CASSYSGTGRYEQYV.

The sample holds a few counts of this clone. The V call is TRBV28, the J call TRBJ2-4; 7 bases fit TRBD1. The CDR3 has 17 amino acids. Looked up from germline, CDR1 is MDHEN and CDR2 is SYDVKM. The ends lost 1 base at V and 8 bases at J; junction bases unmatched: 14. The DNA for the CDR3 is TGTGCCAGCAGTTTATCCGCAGGGTTCGACAGGGCTGACATTCAGTACTTC. Protein product: CASSLSAGFDRADIQYF.

There are many counts of this clone. V is TRBV14 and J is TRBJ2-1, with unresolved D. The length of the CDR3 is 13 residues. The V end was cut by 0 bases, the J end by 7 bases, with 7 bases between. Germline V gives CDR1 SGHDN, CDR2 FVKESK. The CDR3 DNA reads TGTGCCAGCAGCCAAGATCGTCGGAATGAGCAGTTCTTC. It codes for CASSQDRRNEQFF.

This clone was detected a few times. This chain links TRBV4-1 with TRBJ1-6; 9 bases match TRBD1. The CDR3 covers 16 residues. J gave up 9 bases and V 4 bases, and 10 bases lay outside the gene matches. Per germline, CDR1 MGHRA and CDR2 YSYEKL. CDR3 region: CASSPTPGTGFSPLHF. The CDR3 DNA reads TGCGCCAGCAGCCCGACCCCAGGGACAGGGTTTTCACCCCTCCACTTT.

The V gene is TRBV5-1, the J gene TRBJ1-2; 8 bases fit TRBD1. The junction had 3 bases not matched to a gene; V was cut back by 0 bases and J by 2 bases. CDR1 is SGHRS and CDR2 is YFSETQ in the germline V gene. The CDR3 covers 15 residues. The CDR3 spells CASSLGGQENYGYTF. DNA for the CDR3: TGCGCCAGCAGCTTGGGGGGACAGGAGAACTATGGCTACACCTTC.

This clone has more than one count but fewer than ten. The chain recombines TRBV9 with TRBJ2-1, with 8 nucleotides matching TRBD2. The CDR3 extends over 17 amino acids. Germline-derived CDR1 and CDR2 are SGDLS and YYNGEE. Trimming cost V 0 bases and J 5 bases; bases outside gene matches: 10. For the CDR3, the DNA is TGTGCCAGCAGCGTAGCTCCGCCGGGACTAGGGAACAATGAGCAGTTCTTC. Translated: CASSVAPPGLGNNEQFF.

This rearrangement joins TRBV28 to TRBJ1-5, with a weak D call TRBD1 (6 bases). The V end was cut by 4 bases, the J end by 4 bases, with 11 bases between. The length of the CDR3 is 14 residues. CDR1 and CDR2 from the germline V gene are MDHEN and SYDVKM. The CDR3 region is CASSSLQGNQPQHF. CDR3 in DNA: TGTGCCAGCAGTTCTCTTCAGGGGAATCAGCCCCAGCATTTT.

This clone occurred a few times. The CDR3 coding sequence is TGCGCCAGCAGCTTGGAGGGACAGCTCTCCTACGAGCAGTACTTC. It specifies CASSLEGQLSYEQYF. The chain carries TRBV5-1 and TRBJ2-7, with 7 positions matching TRBD1. The length of the CDR3 is 15 residues. Losses at the gene ends were 0 bases for V and 0 bases for J; bases not matched to a gene: 3. Per the germline V gene, CDR1 is SGHRS and CDR2 is YFSETQ. Using reference TRBV5-1 and TRBJ2-7 for the parts outside the CDR3, the full variable domain is KAGVTQTPRYLIKTRGQQVTLSCSPISGHRSVSWYQQTPGQGLQFLFEYFSETQRNKGNFPGRFSGRQFSNSRSEMNVSTLELGDSALYLCASSLEGQLSYEQYFGPGTRLTVT.

With regard to this clone: Other DNA sequences from this sample encode an identical CDR3 as well. V usage is TRBV7-2 and J usage is TRBJ2-7, with D perhaps being TRBD1 or TRBD2 (5 bases each). Germline CDR1 reads SGHTA; CDR2 reads FQGNSA. V lost 5 bases to trimming and J lost 4 bases, with 15 bases between them. The CDR3 sequence is 14 residues long. In nucleotides, the CDR3 is TGTGCCAGCAGCCGCGACCGGGGACCGTACGAGCAGTACTTC. Protein sequence: CASSRDRGPYEQYF.

This clone was counted a few times. In DNA, the CDR3 is TGTGCCAGCAGCCCTAGACCGTATGGCTACACCTTC. This codes for CASSPRPYGYTF. V is TRBV7-8 and J is TRBJ1-2, with D unresolved. Germline loops: CDR1 SGHVS, CDR2 FQNEAQ. This CDR3 spans 12 amino acids. V was clipped by 5 bases and J by 5 bases, with 9 bases between them.

The chain links TRBV9 to TRBJ1-1; D call uncertain. V shed 4 bases and J shed 10 bases, with 11 bases lying between them. The germline gives CDR1 SGDLS, CDR2 YYNGEE. The CDR3 length is 11 residues. The CDR3 here is CASSSGPRAFF. DNA for the CDR3: TGTGCCAGCAGCTCTGGACCAAGAGCTTTCTTT.

This clone was observed a handful of times. The chain combines TRBV28 with TRBJ2-3; tentatively, D is TRBD1 (6 bases). Between the trimmed V and J ends, which lost 6 bases and 1 base, there was a span of 14 bases. The CDR3 is 15 amino acids. Germline CDR1 and CDR2: MDHEN and SYDVKM. CDR3 in amino acids: CASSETGLRTDTQYF. In DNA form, the CDR3 reads TGTGCCAGCAGCGAGACAGGTTTACGCACAGATACGCAGTATTTT. Based on the CDR3 plus reference TRBV28 and TRBJ2-3, the full variable domain is DVKVTQSSRYLVKRTGEKVFLECVQDMDHENMFWYRQDPGLGLRLIYFSYDVKMKEKGDIPEGYSVSREKKERFSLILESASTNQTSMYLCASSETGLRTDTQYFGPGTRLTVL.

Concerning this clone itself: An end of the junction does not agree with germline; a read error may underlie this. This sequence joins TRBV5-5 and TRBJ1-2; possible D gene TRBD1, 5 bases. Germline-derived CDR1 and CDR2 are SGHKS and YYEKEE (reference sequence). The CDR3 totals 12 residues. The CDR3 here is CASSLAAGRRFF. The CDR3 DNA is TGTGCCAGCAGCTTGGCAGCAGGGAGGCGCTTCTTC. Variable domain in full (rest from reference TRBV5-5 and TRBJ1-2): DAGVTQSPTHLIKTRGQQVTLRCSPISGHKSVSWYQQVLGQGPQFIFQYYEKEERGRGNFPDRFSARQFPNYSSELNVNALLLGDSALYLCASSLAAGRRFFGSGTRLTVV.

This clone was seen more than once but under ten times. This chain connects TRBV28 to TRBJ2-2; D call uncertain. Germline CDR1 reads MDHEN; CDR2 reads SYDVKM. The CDR3 consists of 13 residues. Trimming shortened V by 1 base and J by 4 bases, and 4 bases separated the two germline ends. For the CDR3, the DNA is TGTGCCAGCAGTTTATCAGGCACCGGGGAGCTGTTTTTT. Amino acid sequence: CASSLSGTGELFF.

J is TRBJ2-1 and V is TRBV7-9; D is possibly TRBD2 (6 bases). CDR1 SEHNR and CDR2 FQNEAQ come from the germline V gene (reference sequence). V lost 5 bases, J lost 8 bases, and 22 bases lay in between. The CDR3 extends over 16 amino acids. CDR3 region: CASSRAVSGHADEQFF. The DNA for the CDR3 is TGTGCCAGCAGCCGGGCTGTTAGCGGCCACGCCGATGAGCAGTTCTTC. The full variable domain, in which reference TRBV7-9 and TRBJ2-1 provide the parts outside the CDR3, is DTGVSQNPRHKITKRGQNVTFRCDPISEHNRLYWYRQTLGQGPEFLTYFQNEAQLEKSRLLSDRFSAERPKGSFSTLEIQRTEQGDSAMYLCASSRAVSGHADEQFFGPGTRLTVL.

On this clone: This same CDR3 is encoded by further DNA sequences in the sample. The V gene is TRBV28, the J gene TRBJ1-2; D gene ambiguous. The ends were cut back, 3 bases at V and 4 bases at J, with 6 bases in the middle. This CDR3 comprises 12 residues. Germline CDR1 and CDR2: MDHEN and SYDVKM. CDR3 sequence: CASSFHGYGYTF. DNA for the CDR3: TGTGCCAGCAGTTTCCACGGCTATGGCTACACCTTC.

The rearrangement joins TRBV7-2 to TRBJ2-3; 11 bases are a match to TRBD2. This CDR3 is built from 16 residues. The germline V gene has CDR1 SGHTA and CDR2 FQGNSA. V shed 10 bases, J shed 0 bases, and the junction held 9 bases outside the gene matches. In DNA, the CDR3 is TGTGCCACACATCTTACTAGCGGGGGAAGCACAGATACGCAGTATTTT. The encoded protein is CATHLTSGGSTDTQYF. Based on the CDR3 plus reference TRBV7-2 and TRBJ2-3, the full variable domain is GAGVSQSPSNKVTEKGKDVELRCDPISGHTALYWYRQSLGQGLEFLIYFQGNSAPDKSGLPSDRFSAERTGGSVSTLTIQRTQQEDSAVYLCATHLTSGGSTDTQYFGPGTRLTVL.